This passage covers 10 T cell receptor beta chains from one sample sequenced in a study of blood T cell repertoires in COVID-19. Profiling relied on immunoSEQ multiplex PCR, and the TCRdb table lists in-frame clones only, not all of them. The repertoire holds over 55,000 clones, around 85% seen once, with approximately 20% in the top ten. Sequencing was performed on peripheral blood. All receptors derive from an elderly woman with acute or convalescent COVID-19.

The genes are TRBV2 and TRBJ2-2; 8 bases map to TRBD2. The CDR3 consists of 18 residues. The germline CDR1 and CDR2 sequences are SNHLY and FYNNEI. V shed 5 bases, J shed 3 bases, and the junction held 14 bases outside the gene matches. The CDR3 sequence is CASSITRASGSYTGELFF. In nucleotides, the CDR3 is TGTGCCAGCAGTATTACCCGGGCTAGCGGGTCATACACCGGGGAGCTGTTTTTT.

This chain joins TRBV28 and TRBJ2-3; 7 bases align to TRBD1. The CDR3 totals 16 residues. Germline assignment: CDR1 MDHEN and CDR2 SYDVKM. Losses at the gene ends were 5 bases for V and 2 bases for J; bases not matched to a gene: 10. The CDR3 loop reads CASSIPTGTATDTQYF. In DNA form, the CDR3 reads TGTGCCAGCAGTATCCCCACCGGGACAGCCACAGATACGCAGTATTTT.

The rearrangement links TRBV2 to TRBJ2-3; D not certain. CDR1 is SNHLY and CDR2 is FYNNEI in the germline V gene. V gave up 7 bases and J gave up 6 bases, with 8 bases separating them. The CDR3 is made up of 11 amino acids. The chain's CDR3 is CASTTGDTQYF. The DNA of the CDR3 is TGTGCCAGCACCACGGGTGATACGCAGTATTTT.

This chain links TRBV6-4 with TRBJ1-1, with D unresolved. Between the trimmed V and J ends, which lost 7 bases and 4 bases, there was a span of 19 bases. The CDR3 runs 15 residues. Germline V gene lookup returns CDR1 MRHNA and CDR2 SNTAGT. CDR3 sequence reads: CASKLSPDRSTEAFF. The CDR3 DNA reads TGTGCCAGCAAACTCAGTCCCGACCGGAGCACTGAAGCTTTCTTT.

The V gene is TRBV24-1, the J gene TRBJ2-7, with 7 bases fitting TRBD1. V dropped 2 bases and J dropped 0; count of bases not matched to a gene: 3. The CDR3 consists of 15 residues. Germline assignment: CDR1 KGHDR and CDR2 SFDVKD. The DNA for the CDR3 is TGTGCCACCAGTGATTCCCAGGGGGTCTCCTACGAGCAGTACTTC. Encoded protein: CATSDSQGVSYEQYF.

This chain uses TRBV28 with TRBJ1-2; D gene uncertain. V was shortened by 8 bases and J by 2 bases, with 15 bases between the two germline ends. The CDR3 extends over 14 amino acids. Germline CDR1 MDHEN, CDR2 SYDVKM. CDR3 sequence: CASGGEGYNYGYTF. CDR3 sequence (DNA): TGTGCCAGCGGAGGTGAGGGTTACAACTATGGCTACACCTTC.

The chain links TRBV5-4 to TRBJ2-2; D may be TRBD1 (5 bases). Germline CDR1 is SGHNT and CDR2 is YYREEE (reference sequence). V gave up 0 bases and J gave up 7 bases, with 16 bases separating them. The CDR3 covers 16 residues. The CDR3 reads CASSLGRGAKHGELFF. CDR3 bases: TGTGCCAGCAGCTTGGGAAGGGGCGCTAAGCACGGGGAGCTGTTTTTT.

This clone was counted a single time. The DNA for the CDR3 is TGCGCCAGCAGCTTGGGACAGAGATCCGAAAAACTGTTTTTT. Translation: CASSLGQRSEKLFF. V is TRBV5-1 and J is TRBJ1-4; D is possibly TRBD1 (5 bases). V lost 0 bases and J lost 8, with 11 bases in between. Germline loops: CDR1 SGHRS, CDR2 YFSETQ. The CDR3 is made up of 14 amino acids.

This clone was recorded only once. The chain has TRBV18 and TRBJ1-1; D gene unclear. The CDR3 has 15 amino acids. Germline V gene sequence: CDR1 KGHSH, CDR2 LQKENI. Trimming removed 1 base from V and 3 bases from J, with 12 bases in between. The CDR3 coding sequence is TGTGCCAGCTCACCACGAGACAAGTCATACACTGAAGCTTTCTTT. This gives the protein CASSPRDKSYTEAFF.

The chain combines TRBV19 with TRBJ1-2; 9 bases are shared with TRBD1. CDR1 is LNHDA, CDR2 SQIVND, per germline (reference sequence). CDR3 size: 16 residues. The V and J ends lost 6 bases and 4 bases, in that order; junction bases with no gene match: 12. CDR3 amino acids: CASSRRGQGTVYGYTF. The CDR3 DNA sequence: TGTGCCAGTAGCCGAAGAGGACAGGGGACGGTCTATGGCTACACCTTC.